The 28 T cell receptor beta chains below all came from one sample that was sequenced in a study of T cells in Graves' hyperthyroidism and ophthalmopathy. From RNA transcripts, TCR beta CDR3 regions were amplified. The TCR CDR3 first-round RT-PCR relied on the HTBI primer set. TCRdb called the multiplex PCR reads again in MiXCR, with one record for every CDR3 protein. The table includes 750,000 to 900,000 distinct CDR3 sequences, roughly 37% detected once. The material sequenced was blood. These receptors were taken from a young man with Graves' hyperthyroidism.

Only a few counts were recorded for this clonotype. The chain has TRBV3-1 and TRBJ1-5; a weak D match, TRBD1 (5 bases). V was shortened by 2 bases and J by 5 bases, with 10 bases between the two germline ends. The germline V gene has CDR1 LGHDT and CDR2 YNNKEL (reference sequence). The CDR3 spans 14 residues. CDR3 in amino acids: CASSQQGTHQPQHF. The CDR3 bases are TGTGCCAGCAGCCAACAGGGAACCCATCAGCCCCAGCATTTT.

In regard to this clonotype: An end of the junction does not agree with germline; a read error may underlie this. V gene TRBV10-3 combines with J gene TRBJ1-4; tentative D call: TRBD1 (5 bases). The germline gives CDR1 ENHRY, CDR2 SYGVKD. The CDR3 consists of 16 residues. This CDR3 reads CASSPFTGATNEKLFF. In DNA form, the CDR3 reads TGTGCCAGCAGTCCGTTTACGGGGGCAACTAATGAAAAACTGTTTTTT.

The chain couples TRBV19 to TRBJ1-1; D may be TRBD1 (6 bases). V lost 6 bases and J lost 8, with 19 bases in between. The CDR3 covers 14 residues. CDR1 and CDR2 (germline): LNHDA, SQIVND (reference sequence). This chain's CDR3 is CASSLPGRGGEAFF. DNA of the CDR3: TGTGCCAGTAGCCTTCCGGGACGTGGGGGCGAAGCTTTCTTT.

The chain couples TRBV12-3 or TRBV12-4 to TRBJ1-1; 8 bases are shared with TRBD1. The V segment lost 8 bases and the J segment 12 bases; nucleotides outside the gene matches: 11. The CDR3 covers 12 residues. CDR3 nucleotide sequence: TGTGCCAGCGGCTTACTCAGGGGGCCGACTTTCTTT. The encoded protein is CASGLLRGPTFF.

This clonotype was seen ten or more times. In DNA form, the CDR3 reads TGTGCCAGCAGCTACGATTCCGGGACAGGCTCCTACGAGCAGTACTTC. This codes for CASSYDSGTGSYEQYF. This chain uses TRBV7-2 with TRBJ2-7; TRBD1 aligns across 8 bases. Trimming removed 4 bases from V and 0 bases from J; junction bases left unmatched: 8. Germline values: CDR1 SGHTA, CDR2 FQGNSA. The CDR3 contains 16 residues.

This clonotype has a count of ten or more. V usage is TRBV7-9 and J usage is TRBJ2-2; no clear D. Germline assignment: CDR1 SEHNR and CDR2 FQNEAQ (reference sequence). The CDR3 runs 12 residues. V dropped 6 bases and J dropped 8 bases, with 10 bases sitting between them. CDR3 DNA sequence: TGTGCCAGCAGGTTTACGGCAGGGGAGCTGTTTTTT. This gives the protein CASRFTAGELFF.

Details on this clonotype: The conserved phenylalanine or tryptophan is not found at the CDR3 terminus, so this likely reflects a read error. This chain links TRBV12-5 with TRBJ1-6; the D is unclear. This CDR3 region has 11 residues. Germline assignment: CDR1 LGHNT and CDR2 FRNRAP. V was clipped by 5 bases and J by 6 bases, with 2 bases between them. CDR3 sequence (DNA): TGTGCTAGTGGTACTAATTCACCCCTCCACCTT. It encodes CASGTNSPLHL.

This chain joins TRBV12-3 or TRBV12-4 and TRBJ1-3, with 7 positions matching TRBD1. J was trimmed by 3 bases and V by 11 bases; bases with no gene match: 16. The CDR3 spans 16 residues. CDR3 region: CASGGGEGAVGNTIYF. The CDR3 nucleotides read TGTGCCTCCGGGGGAGGGGAGGGGGCGGTTGGAAACACCATATATTTT.

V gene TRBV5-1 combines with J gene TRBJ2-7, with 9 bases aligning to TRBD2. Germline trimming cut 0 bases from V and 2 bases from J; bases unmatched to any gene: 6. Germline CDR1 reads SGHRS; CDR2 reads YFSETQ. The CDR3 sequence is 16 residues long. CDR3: CASSLDGGGGPYEQYF. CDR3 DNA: TGCGCCAGCAGCTTGGACGGCGGGGGGGGTCCCTACGAGCAGTACTTC. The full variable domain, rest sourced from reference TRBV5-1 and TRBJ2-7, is KAGVTQTPRYLIKTRGQQVTLSCSPISGHRSVSWYQQTPGQGLQFLFEYFSETQRNKGNFPGRFSGRQFSNSRSEMNVSTLELGDSALYLCASSLDGGGGPYEQYFGPGTRLTVT.

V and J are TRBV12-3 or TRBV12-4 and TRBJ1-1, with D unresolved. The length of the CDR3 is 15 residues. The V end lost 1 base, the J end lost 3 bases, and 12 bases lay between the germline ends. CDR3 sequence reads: CASSLEDRADTEAFF. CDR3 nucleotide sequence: TGTGCCAGCAGTTTAGAGGACCGGGCCGACACTGAAGCTTTCTTT.

The CDR3 region is CASRGDRDYEQYF. The CDR3, as DNA: TGTGCCAGCAGGGGGGACAGAGACTACGAGCAGTACTTC. This chain connects TRBV2 to TRBJ2-7, with 7 bases lining up with TRBD1. The ends lost 6 bases at V and 3 bases at J; junction bases unmatched: 5. There are 13 residues in the CDR3. The germline V gene encodes CDR1 SNHLY and CDR2 FYNNEI. Full variable domain (missing parts from reference TRBV2 and TRBJ2-7): EPEVTQTPSHQVTQMGQEVILRCVPISNHLYFYWYRQILGQKVEFLVSFYNNEISEKSEIFDDQFSVERPDGSNFTLKIRSTKLEDSAMYFCASRGDRDYEQYFGPGTRLTVT.

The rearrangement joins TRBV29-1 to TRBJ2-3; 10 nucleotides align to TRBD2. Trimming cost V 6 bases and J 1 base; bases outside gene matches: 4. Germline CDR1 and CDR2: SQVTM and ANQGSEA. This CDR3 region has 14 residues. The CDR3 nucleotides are TGCAGCGTGGCCCTAGCGGGGGGCACAGATACGCAGTATTTT. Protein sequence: CSVALAGGTDTQYF.

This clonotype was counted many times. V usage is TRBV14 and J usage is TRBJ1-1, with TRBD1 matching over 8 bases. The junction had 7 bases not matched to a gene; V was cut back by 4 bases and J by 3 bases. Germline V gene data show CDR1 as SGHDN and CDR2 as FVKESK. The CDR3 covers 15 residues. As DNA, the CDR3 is TGTGCCAGCAGCCGCATTGGACAGGGTGACACTGAAGCTTTCTTT. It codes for CASSRIGQGDTEAFF.

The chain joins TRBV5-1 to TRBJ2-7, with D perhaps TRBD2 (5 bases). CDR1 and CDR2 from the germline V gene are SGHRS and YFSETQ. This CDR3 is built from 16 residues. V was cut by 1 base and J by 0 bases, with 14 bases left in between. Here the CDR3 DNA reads TGCGCCAGCAGCTTGCTCCCGGGATTGAGCTCCTACGAGCAGTACTTC. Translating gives CASSLLPGLSSYEQYF.

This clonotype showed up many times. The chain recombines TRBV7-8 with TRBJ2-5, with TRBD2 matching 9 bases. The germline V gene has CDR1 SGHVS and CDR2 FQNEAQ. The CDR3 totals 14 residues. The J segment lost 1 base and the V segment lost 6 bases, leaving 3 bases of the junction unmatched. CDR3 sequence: CASRDSGSQETQYF. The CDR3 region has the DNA TGTGCCAGCAGAGATAGCGGGAGCCAAGAGACCCAGTACTTC.

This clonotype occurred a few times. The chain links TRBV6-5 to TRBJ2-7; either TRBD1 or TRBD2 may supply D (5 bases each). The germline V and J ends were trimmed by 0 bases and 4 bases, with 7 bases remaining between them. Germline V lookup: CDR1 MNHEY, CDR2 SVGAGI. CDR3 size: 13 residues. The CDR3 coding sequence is TGTGCCAGCAGTTACTCGGGGGAATACGAGCAGTACTTC. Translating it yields CASSYSGEYEQYF.

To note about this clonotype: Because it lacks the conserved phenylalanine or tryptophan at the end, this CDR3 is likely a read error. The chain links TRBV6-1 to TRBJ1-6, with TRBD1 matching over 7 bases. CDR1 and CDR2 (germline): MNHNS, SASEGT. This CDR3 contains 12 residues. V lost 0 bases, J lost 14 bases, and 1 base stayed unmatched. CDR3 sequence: CASSEAGQSLHS. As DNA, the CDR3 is TGTGCCAGCAGTGAAGCGGGACAGTCCCTCCACTCT.

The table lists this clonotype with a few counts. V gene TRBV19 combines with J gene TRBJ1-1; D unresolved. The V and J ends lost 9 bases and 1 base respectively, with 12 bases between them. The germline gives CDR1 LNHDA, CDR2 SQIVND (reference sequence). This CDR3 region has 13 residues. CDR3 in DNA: TGTGCCAGCAGTTCGAAAGGGAACACTGAAGCTTTCTTT. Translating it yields CASSSKGNTEAFF.

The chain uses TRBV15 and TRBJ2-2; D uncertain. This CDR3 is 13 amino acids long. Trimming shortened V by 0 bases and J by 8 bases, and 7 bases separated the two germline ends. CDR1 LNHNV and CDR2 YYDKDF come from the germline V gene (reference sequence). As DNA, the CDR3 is TGTGCCACCAGCAGAGAGGAGAGTGGGGAGCTGTTTTTT. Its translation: CATSREESGELFF.

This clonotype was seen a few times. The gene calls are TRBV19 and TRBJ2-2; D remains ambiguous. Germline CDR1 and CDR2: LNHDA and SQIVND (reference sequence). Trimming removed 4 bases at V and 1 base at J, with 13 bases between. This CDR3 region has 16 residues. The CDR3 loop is CASSTSPGGNTGELFF. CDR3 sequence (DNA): TGTGCCAGTAGTACCTCTCCCGGCGGGAACACCGGGGAGCTGTTTTTT.

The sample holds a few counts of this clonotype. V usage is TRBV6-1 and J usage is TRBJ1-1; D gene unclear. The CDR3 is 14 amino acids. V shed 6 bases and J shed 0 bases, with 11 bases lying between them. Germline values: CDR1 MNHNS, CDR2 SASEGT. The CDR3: CASSPNIMNTEAFF. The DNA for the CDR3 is TGTGCCAGCAGCCCGAATATCATGAACACTGAAGCTTTCTTT.

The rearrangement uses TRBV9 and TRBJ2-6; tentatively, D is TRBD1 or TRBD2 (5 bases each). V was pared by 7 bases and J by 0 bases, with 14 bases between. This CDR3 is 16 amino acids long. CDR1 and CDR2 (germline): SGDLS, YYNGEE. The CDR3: CASSPPGASGANVLTF. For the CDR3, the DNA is TGTGCCAGCTCACCACCCGGGGCCTCTGGGGCCAACGTCCTGACTTTC. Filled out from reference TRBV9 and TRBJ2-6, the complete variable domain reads DSGVTQTPKHLITATGQRVTLRCSPRSGDLSVYWYQQSLDQGLQFLIQYYNGEERAKGNILERFSAQQFPDLHSELNLSSLELGDSALYFCASSPPGASGANVLTFGAGSRLTVL.

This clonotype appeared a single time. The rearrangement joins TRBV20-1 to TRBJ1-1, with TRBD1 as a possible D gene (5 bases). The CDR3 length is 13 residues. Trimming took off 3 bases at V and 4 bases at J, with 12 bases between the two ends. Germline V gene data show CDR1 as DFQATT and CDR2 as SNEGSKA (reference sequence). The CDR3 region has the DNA TGCAGTGCTAGTAGGGGAGTAGGCACTGAAGCTTTCTTT. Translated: CSASRGVGTEAFF.

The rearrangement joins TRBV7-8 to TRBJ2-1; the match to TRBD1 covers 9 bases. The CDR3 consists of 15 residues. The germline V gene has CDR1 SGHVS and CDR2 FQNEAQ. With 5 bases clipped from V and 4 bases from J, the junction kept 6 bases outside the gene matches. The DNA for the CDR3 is TGTGCCAGCAGCCCTGGACAGGGGAGATACAATGAGCAGTTCTTC. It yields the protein CASSPGQGRYNEQFF.

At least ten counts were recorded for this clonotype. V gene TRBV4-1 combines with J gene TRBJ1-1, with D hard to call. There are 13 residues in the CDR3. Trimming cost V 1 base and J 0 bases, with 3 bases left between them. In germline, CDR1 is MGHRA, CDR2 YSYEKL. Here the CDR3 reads CASSQAVNTEAFF. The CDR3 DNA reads TGCGCCAGCAGCCAAGCAGTGAACACTGAAGCTTTCTTT.

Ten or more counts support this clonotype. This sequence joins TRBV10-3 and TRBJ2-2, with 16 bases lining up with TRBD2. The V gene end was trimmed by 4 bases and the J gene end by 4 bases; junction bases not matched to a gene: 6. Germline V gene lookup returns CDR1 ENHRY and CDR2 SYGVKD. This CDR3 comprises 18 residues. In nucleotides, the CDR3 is TGTGCCATCAGTGCGGGACTAGCGGGAGGGTCGGGCACCGGGGAGCTGTTTTTT. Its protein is CAISAGLAGGSGTGELFF.

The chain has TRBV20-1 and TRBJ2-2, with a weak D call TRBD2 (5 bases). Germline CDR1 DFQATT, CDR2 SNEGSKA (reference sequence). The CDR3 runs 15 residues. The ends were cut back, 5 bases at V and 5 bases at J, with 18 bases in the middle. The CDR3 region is CSAPTTDRGTGELFF. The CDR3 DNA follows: TGCAGTGCTCCAACGACGGACCGGGGAACCGGGGAGCTGTTTTTT.

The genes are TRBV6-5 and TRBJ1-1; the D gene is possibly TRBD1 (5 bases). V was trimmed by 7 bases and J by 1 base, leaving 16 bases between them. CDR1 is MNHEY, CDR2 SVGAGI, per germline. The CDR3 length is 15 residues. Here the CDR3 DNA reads TGTGCCAGCATCCAAAGGGCAGGGTGGAACACTGAAGCTTTCTTT. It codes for CASIQRAGWNTEAFF.